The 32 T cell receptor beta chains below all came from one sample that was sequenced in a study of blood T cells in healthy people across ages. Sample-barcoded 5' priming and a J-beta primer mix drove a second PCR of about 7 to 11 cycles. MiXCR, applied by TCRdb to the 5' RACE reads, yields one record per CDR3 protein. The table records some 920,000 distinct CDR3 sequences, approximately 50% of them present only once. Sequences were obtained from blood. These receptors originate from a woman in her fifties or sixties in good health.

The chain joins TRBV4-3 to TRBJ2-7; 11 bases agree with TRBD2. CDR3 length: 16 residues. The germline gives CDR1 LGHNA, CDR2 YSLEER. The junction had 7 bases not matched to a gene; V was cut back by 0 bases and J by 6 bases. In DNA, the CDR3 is TGCGCCAGCAGCCAAGAGGGTTTGCTAGCGGGAGGCGAGCAGTACTTC. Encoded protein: CASSQEGLLAGGEQYF.

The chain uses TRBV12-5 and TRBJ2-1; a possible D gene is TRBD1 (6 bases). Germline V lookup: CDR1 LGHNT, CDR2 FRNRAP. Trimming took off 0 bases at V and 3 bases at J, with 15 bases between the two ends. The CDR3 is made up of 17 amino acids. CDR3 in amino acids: CASGLVLTPTGYNEQFF. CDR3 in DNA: TGTGCTAGTGGTTTGGTCTTGACCCCGACAGGCTACAATGAGCAGTTCTTC.

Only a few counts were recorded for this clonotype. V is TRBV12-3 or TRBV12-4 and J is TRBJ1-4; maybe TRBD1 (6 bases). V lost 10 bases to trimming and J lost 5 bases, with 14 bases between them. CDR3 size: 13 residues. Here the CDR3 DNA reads TGTGCCACCCGGGGGGCGGAGAATGAAAAACTGTTTTTT. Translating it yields CATRGAENEKLFF.

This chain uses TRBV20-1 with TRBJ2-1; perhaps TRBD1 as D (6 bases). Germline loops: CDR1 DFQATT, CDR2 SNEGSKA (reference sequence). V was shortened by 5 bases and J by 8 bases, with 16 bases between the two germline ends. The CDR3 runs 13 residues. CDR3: CSAGGRGGDEQFF. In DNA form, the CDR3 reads TGCAGTGCTGGGGGCCGTGGGGGCGATGAGCAGTTCTTC.

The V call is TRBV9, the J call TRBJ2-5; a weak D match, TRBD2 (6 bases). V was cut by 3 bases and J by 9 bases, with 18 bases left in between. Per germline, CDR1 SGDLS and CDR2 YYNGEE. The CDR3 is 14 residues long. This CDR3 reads CASSGISRESAQYF. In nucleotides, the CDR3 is TGTGCCAGCAGCGGGATTTCCCGGGAGTCAGCCCAGTACTTC.

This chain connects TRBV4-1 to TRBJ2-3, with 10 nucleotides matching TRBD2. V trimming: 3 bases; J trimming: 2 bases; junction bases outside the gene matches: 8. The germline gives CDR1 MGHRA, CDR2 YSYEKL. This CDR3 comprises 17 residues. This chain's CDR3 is CASSHLKAGGITDTQYF. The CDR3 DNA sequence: TGCGCCAGCAGCCACCTTAAAGCGGGAGGGATCACAGATACGCAGTATTTT.

This chain's CDR3 is CASSLAGGPLSTDTQYF. DNA of the CDR3: TGTGCCAGCAGTTTGGCGGGAGGGCCCTTGAGCACAGATACGCAGTATTTT. This sequence joins TRBV12-3 or TRBV12-4 and TRBJ2-3, with 9 bases lining up with TRBD2. This CDR3 comprises 17 residues. The J segment lost 0 bases and the V segment lost 3 bases, leaving 7 bases of the junction unmatched.

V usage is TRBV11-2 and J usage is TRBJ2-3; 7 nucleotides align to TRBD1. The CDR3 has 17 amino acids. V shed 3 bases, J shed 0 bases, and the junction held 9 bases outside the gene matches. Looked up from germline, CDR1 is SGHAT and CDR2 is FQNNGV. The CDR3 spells CASSFTGARTSTDTQYF. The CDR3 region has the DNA TGTGCCAGCAGCTTCACAGGGGCCCGAACTAGCACAGATACGCAGTATTTT.

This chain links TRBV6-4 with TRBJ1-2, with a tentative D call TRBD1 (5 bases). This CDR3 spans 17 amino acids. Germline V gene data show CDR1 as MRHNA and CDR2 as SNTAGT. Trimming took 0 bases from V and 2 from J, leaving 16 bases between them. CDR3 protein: CASSDSKLEEGNYGYTF. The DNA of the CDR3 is TGTGCCAGCAGTGACTCGAAGCTCGAGGAGGGGAACTATGGCTACACCTTC.

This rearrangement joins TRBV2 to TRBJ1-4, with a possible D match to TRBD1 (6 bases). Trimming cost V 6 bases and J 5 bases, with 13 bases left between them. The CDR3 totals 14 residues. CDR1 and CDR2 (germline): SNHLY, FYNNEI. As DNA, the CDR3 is TGTGCCAGCAGGGGGGCCAGCGGAAATGAAAAACTGTTTTTT. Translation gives CASRGASGNEKLFF.

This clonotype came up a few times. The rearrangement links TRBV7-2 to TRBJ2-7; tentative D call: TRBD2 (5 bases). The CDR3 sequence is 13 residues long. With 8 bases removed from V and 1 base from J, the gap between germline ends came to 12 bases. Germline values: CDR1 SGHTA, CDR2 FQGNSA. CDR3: CASASPNSYEQYF. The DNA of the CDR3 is TGTGCCAGCGCTAGCCCAAATTCCTACGAGCAGTACTTC.

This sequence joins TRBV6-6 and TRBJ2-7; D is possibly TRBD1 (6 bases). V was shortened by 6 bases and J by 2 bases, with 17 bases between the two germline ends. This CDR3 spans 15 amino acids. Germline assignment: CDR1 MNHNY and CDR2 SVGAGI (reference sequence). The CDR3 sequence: CASSSTLTGTYEQYF. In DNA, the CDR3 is TGTGCCAGCAGCTCCACCCTGACAGGCACCTACGAGCAGTACTTC.

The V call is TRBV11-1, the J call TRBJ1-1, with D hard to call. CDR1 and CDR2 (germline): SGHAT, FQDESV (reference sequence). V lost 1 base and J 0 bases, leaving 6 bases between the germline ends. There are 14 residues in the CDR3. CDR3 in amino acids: CASSLVTMNTEAFF. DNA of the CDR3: TGTGCCAGCAGCTTAGTGACTATGAACACTGAAGCTTTCTTT.

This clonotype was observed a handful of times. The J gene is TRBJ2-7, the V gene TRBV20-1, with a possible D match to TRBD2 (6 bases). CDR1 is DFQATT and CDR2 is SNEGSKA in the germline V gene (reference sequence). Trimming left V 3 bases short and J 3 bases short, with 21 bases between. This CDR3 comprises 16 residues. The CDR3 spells CSASGRPQGGLYEQYF. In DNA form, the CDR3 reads TGCAGTGCTAGCGGCAGGCCCCAGGGAGGCCTCTACGAGCAGTACTTC.

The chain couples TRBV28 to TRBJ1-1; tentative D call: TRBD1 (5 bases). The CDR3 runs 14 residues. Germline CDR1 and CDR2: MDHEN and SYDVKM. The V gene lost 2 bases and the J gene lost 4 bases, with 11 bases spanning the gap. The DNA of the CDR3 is TGTGCCAGCAGTTTAGCAGGGAGGGTCACTGAAGCTTTCTTT. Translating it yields CASSLAGRVTEAFF. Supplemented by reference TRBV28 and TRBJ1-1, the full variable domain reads DVKVTQSSRYLVKRTGEKVFLECVQDMDHENMFWYRQDPGLGLRLIYFSYDVKMKEKGDIPEGYSVSREKKERFSLILESASTNQTSMYLCASSLAGRVTEAFFGQGTRLTVV.

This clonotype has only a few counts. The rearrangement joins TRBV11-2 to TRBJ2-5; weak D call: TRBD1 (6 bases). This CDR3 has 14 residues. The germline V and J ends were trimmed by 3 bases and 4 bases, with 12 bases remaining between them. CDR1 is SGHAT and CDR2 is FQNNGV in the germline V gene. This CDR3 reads CASSFEQGIETQYF. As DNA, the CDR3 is TGTGCCAGCAGCTTTGAACAGGGAATAGAGACCCAGTACTTC.

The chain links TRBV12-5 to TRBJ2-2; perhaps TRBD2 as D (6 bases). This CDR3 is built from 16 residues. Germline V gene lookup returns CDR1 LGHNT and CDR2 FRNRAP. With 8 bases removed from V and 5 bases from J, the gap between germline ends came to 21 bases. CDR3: CASSGLGEDLTGELFF. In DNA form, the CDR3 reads TGTGCTAGTTCCGGTCTTGGGGAGGATCTAACCGGGGAGCTGTTTTTT.

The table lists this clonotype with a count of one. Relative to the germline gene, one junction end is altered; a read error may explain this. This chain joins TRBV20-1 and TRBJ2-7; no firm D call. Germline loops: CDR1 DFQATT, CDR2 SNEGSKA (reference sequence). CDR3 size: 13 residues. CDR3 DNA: TGCAGTGCCAGAGCTGGAGTCTATTACGAGCAGTACTTC. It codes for CSARAGVYYEQYF.

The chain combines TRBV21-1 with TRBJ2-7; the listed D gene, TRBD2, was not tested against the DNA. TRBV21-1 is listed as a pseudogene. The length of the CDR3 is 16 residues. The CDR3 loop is CASVSGTVGKTNEQYF. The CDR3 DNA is TGTGCCAGTGTAAGCGGTACCGTAGGAAAAACTAACGAGCAGTACTTC.

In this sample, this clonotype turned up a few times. This CDR3 is CATSTPDNQPQHF. CDR3 sequence (DNA): TGTGCCACCAGCACCCCCGATAATCAGCCCCAGCATTTT. V is TRBV15 and J is TRBJ1-5; no clear D gene. CDR1 is LNHNV and CDR2 is YYDKDF in the germline V gene (reference sequence). With 4 bases removed from V and 4 bases from J, the gap between germline ends came to 8 bases. The CDR3 is made up of 13 amino acids.

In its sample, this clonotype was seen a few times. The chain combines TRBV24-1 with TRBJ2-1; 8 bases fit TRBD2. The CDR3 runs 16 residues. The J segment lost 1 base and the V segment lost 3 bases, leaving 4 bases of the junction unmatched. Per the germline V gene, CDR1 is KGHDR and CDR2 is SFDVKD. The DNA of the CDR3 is TGTGCCACCAGTGATCCAAGCGGGAGTTCCTACAATGAGCAGTTCTTC. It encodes CATSDPSGSSYNEQFF.

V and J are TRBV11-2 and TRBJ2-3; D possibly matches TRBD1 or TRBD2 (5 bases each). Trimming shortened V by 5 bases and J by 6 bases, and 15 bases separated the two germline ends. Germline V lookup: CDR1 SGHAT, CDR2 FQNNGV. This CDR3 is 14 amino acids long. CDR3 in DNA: TGTGCCAGCAGCGTAGCAGGGAGATCCGATACGCAGTATTTT. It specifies CASSVAGRSDTQYF.

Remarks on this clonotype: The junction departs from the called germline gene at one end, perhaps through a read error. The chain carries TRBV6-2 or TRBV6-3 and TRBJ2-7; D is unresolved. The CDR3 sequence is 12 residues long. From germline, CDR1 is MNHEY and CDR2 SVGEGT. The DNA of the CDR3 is TGTGCCAGCAGCCTAGAGTCCTACAAGCAGTACTTC. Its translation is CASSLESYKQYF.

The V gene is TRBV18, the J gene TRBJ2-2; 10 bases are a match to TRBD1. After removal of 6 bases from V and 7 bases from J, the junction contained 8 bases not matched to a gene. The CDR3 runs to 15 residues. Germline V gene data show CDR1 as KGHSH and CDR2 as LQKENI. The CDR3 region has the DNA TGTGCCAGCTCGACAGGGGGCTTTCATCACGGGGAGCTGTTTTTT. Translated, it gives CASSTGGFHHGELFF. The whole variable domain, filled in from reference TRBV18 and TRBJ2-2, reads NAGVMQNPRHLVRRRGQEARLRCSPMKGHSHVYWYRQLPEEGLKFMVYLQKENIIDESGMPKERFSAEFPKEGPSILRIQQVVRGDSAAYFCASSTGGFHHGELFFGEGSRLTVL.

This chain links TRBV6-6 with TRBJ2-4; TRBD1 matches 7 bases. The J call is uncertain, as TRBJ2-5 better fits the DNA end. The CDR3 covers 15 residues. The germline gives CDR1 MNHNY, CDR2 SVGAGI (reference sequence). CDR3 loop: CASSYEGAGRGTQYF. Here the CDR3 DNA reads TGTGCCAGCAGTTACGAGGGGGCTGGTAGAGGGACCCAGTACTTC.

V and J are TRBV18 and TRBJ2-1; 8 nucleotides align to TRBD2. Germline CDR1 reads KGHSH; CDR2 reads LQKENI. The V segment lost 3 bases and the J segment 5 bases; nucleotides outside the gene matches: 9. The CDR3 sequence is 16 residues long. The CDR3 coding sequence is TGTGCCAGCTCACCGCAATTTTTTAGCGGGAACAATGAGCAGTTCTTC. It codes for CASSPQFFSGNNEQFF. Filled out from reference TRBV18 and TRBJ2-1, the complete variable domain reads NAGVMQNPRHLVRRRGQEARLRCSPMKGHSHVYWYRQLPEEGLKFMVYLQKENIIDESGMPKERFSAEFPKEGPSILRIQQVVRGDSAAYFCASSPQFFSGNNEQFFGPGTRLTVL.

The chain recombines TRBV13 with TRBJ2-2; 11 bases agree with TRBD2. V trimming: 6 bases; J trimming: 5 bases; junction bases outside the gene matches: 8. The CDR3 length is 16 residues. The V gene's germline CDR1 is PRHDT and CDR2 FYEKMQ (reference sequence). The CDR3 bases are TGTGCCAGCAGTTATAGCGGGAGGGCCCGGACCGGGGAGCTGTTTTTT. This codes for CASSYSGRARTGELFF. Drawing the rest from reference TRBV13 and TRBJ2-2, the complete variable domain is AAGVIQSPRHLIKEKRETATLKCYPIPRHDTVYWYQQGPGQDPQFLISFYEKMQSDKGSIPDRFSAQQFSDYHSELNMSSLELGDSALYFCASSYSGRARTGELFFGEGSRLTVL.

CDR3 sequence reads: CSASDGFNYGYTF. The CDR3 DNA reads TGCAGTGCCTCGGACGGATTTAACTATGGCTACACCTTC. The chain is built from TRBV20-1 and TRBJ1-2; no clear D. The germline gives CDR1 DFQATT, CDR2 SNEGSKA (reference sequence). V was shortened by 6 bases and J by 1 base, with 12 bases between the two germline ends. The CDR3 consists of 13 residues.

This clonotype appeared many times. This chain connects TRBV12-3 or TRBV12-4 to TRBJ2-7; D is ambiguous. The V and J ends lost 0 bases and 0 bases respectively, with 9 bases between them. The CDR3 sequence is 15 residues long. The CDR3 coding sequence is TGTGCCAGCAGTTTAGCGGGTGCTAGCTCCTACGAGCAGTACTTC. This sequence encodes CASSLAGASSYEQYF.

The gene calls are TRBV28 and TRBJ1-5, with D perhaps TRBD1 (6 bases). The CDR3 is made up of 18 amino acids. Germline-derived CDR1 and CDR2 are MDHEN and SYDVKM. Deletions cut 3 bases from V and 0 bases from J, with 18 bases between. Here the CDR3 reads CASSLDSPSVYSNQPQHF. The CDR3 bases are TGTGCCAGCAGTTTGGACAGTCCATCCGTTTATAGCAATCAGCCCCAGCATTTT.

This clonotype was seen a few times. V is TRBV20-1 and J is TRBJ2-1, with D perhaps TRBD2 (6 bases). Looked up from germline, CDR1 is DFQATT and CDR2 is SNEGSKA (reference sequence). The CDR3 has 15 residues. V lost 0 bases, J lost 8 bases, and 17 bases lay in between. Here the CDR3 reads CSARDLFSRRDEQFF. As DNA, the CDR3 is TGCAGTGCTAGAGATTTATTTTCTCGGAGGGATGAGCAGTTCTTC.

CDR3 sequence reads: CASSHGQVGETQYF. The CDR3 DNA reads as TGTGCCAGCAGTCATGGACAAGTAGGGGAGACCCAGTACTTC. The chain is built from TRBV12-3 or TRBV12-4 and TRBJ2-7; maybe TRBD1 (5 bases). With the DNA end fitting TRBJ2-5 better, the J assignment may be wrong. The CDR3 runs to 14 residues.